This T cell receptor (beta chain) was captured in a study of cytomegalovirus exposure and HLA in healthy donors. The primer mix had 60 Vbeta and 13 Jbeta primers. TCRdb's copy holds only in-frame clones and misses some; the assay was immunoSEQ multiplex PCR. This table has 150,000 to 200,000 clones, about 85% appearing once. The CDR3 runs to 14 residues. V lost 0 bases, J lost 8 bases, and 10 bases lay in between. Germline-derived CDR1 and CDR2 are LNHNV and YYDKDF (reference sequence). The V gene is TRBV15, the J gene TRBJ1-4; D unclear. This sequence was found in a boy aged 2 to 10 in good health and CMV-seronegative. Sequenced sample: PBMCs. CDR3 loop: CATSREGSGEKLFF. In DNA form, the CDR3 reads TGTGCCACCAGCAGAGAAGGGTCGGGAGAAAAACTGTTTTTT.